These 14 T cell receptor beta chains came from one sample sequenced in a study of OX40 agonist ivuxolimab in advanced cancers. Assay used: immunoSEQ multiplex PCR; TCRdb lists only in-frame clones, some missing. The sample carries fewer than 25,000 clones, just under 85% recorded once. Sample: CD4+ or CD8+ T cells sorted from blood, taken in a trial of the OX40 agonist ivuxolimab. These receptor sequences come from an adult with an advanced solid tumor such as melanoma, head and neck, liver or kidney cancer.

The genes are TRBV7-9 and TRBJ1-3; D gene unclear. Germline V gene data show CDR1 as SEHNR and CDR2 as FQNEAQ (reference sequence). This CDR3 is 14 amino acids long. Trimming pared 2 bases from V and 3 bases from J, leaving 8 bases between. The CDR3 coding sequence is TGTGCCAGCAGCTTATCCACGGGTGGAAACACCATATATTTT. Its protein is CASSLSTGGNTIYF.

Worth noting for this clone: This CDR3 is also generated by other DNA sequences in the sample. The chain joins TRBV19 to TRBJ2-7; D not resolved. The CDR3 consists of 11 residues. Trimming removed 3 bases at V and 6 bases at J, with 6 bases between. The V gene's germline CDR1 is LNHDA and CDR2 SQIVND (reference sequence). The CDR3, as DNA: TGTGCCAGTAGTATCTTTGGCGAGCAGTACTTC. Protein sequence: CASSIFGEQYF.

This chain's CDR3 is CASSIESRAQPQHF. The DNA of the CDR3 is TGTGCCAGTAGTATAGAATCCAGGGCTCAGCCCCAGCATTTT. V usage is TRBV19 and J usage is TRBJ1-5, with D possibly matching TRBD1 (5 bases). Per the germline V gene, CDR1 is LNHDA and CDR2 is SQIVND (reference sequence). This CDR3 spans 14 amino acids. Trimming cost V 0 bases and J 6 bases, with 9 bases left between them.

The rearrangement links TRBV6-9 to TRBJ2-1; possibly TRBD1 or TRBD2 for D (6 bases each). V lost 10 bases and J 6 bases, leaving 22 bases between the germline ends. The CDR3 contains 15 residues. CDR1 MNHGY and CDR2 SVAAGI come from the germline V gene. The CDR3 sequence is CATGPVGGPINEQFF. The CDR3, as DNA: TGTGCCACAGGCCCGGTGGGGGGCCCGATCAATGAGCAGTTCTTC.

The CDR3 reads CAWSRGDIYSNQPQHF. The CDR3 nucleotides read TGTGCCTGGAGCCGAGGGGACATCTATAGCAATCAGCCCCAGCATTTT. The chain uses TRBV30 and TRBJ1-5; D may be TRBD1 (6 bases). The V and J ends lost 3 bases and 0 bases respectively, with 15 bases between them. The CDR3 covers 16 residues. Looked up from germline, CDR1 is GTSNPN and CDR2 is SVGIG (reference sequence).

This chain connects TRBV19 to TRBJ1-5; TRBD1 aligns across 7 bases. V was clipped by 4 bases and J by 5 bases; unmatched bases: 5. Looked up from germline, CDR1 is LNHDA and CDR2 is SQIVND (reference sequence). The length of the CDR3 is 14 residues. CDR3 loop: CASSRRGQDQPQHF. The CDR3 DNA reads as TGTGCCAGTAGTAGGAGGGGGCAGGATCAGCCCCAGCATTTT.

This chain joins TRBV5-4 and TRBJ2-1, with D unresolved. Trimming removed 2 bases from V and 0 bases from J, with 9 bases in between. CDR1 and CDR2 from the germline V gene are SGHNT and YYREEE (reference sequence). This CDR3 region has 15 residues. CDR3 nucleotides: TGTGCCAGCAGCTTAACACCCGACTCCTACAATGAGCAGTTCTTC. This sequence encodes CASSLTPDSYNEQFF.

This sequence joins TRBV7-9 and TRBJ2-3; D unresolved. Trimming stripped 5 bases from V and 3 bases from J, with 6 bases between. This CDR3 has 12 amino acids. Germline assignment: CDR1 SEHNR and CDR2 FQNEAQ (reference sequence). Here the CDR3 reads CASSRMTDTQYF. DNA for the CDR3: TGTGCCAGCAGCAGGATGACAGATACGCAGTATTTT.

J is TRBJ1-2 and V is TRBV5-8, with 7 bases that match TRBD1. Germline CDR1 and CDR2: SGHTS and YDEGEE. The length of the CDR3 is 15 residues. The trim removed 0 bases at V and 7 bases at J, leaving 9 bases unmatched. CDR3 sequence (DNA): TGTGCCAGCAGCTTGGGAGGGGGCGTTGACCCTGGCTACACCTTC. It codes for CASSLGGGVDPGYTF.

This clone appeared a single time. The sample holds other DNA sequences that translate to the same CDR3. V is TRBV27 and J is TRBJ1-2; 10 bases are shared with TRBD1. The junction had 1 base not matched to a gene; V was cut back by 5 bases and J by 4 bases. The germline CDR1 and CDR2 sequences are MNHEY and SMNVEV (reference sequence). The CDR3 loop spans 13 amino acids. CDR3 in amino acids: CASSDRGPYGYTF. DNA of the CDR3: TGTGCCAGCAGTGACAGGGGGCCCTATGGCTACACCTTC.

The J gene is TRBJ1-1, the V gene TRBV11-2, with 10 bases lining up with TRBD1. CDR1 is SGHAT, CDR2 FQNNGV, per germline. CDR3 length: 12 residues. V shed 5 bases, J shed 8 bases, and the junction held 2 bases outside the gene matches. DNA of the CDR3: TGTGCCAGCAGCGGGACAGGGGACGAAGCTTTCTTT. It encodes CASSGTGDEAFF.

V is TRBV4-2 and J is TRBJ2-5; TRBD1 agrees at 9 bases. The length of the CDR3 is 19 residues. From germline, CDR1 is LGHNA and CDR2 YNFKEQ. J lost 4 bases, V lost 0 bases, and 15 bases had no gene match. Here the CDR3 DNA reads TGTGCCAGCAGCCAAGATCAGACCGGACCGGGACAGGGAGGAGAGACCCAGTACTTC. It translates to CASSQDQTGPGQGGETQYF.

This clone has just one count. The chain employs TRBV5-1 and TRBJ1-1; 10 bases are shared with TRBD1. The CDR3 totals 15 residues. J gave up 4 bases and V 2 bases, and 5 bases lay outside the gene matches. Germline CDR1 reads SGHRS; CDR2 reads YFSETQ. CDR3 sequence reads: CASSFDRGPGTEAFF. DNA for the CDR3: TGCGCCAGCAGCTTTGACAGGGGGCCTGGCACTGAAGCTTTCTTT.

V and J are TRBV2 and TRBJ1-1; maybe TRBD1 (6 bases). CDR1 and CDR2 (germline): SNHLY, FYNNEI. The CDR3 runs to 13 residues. V was cut by 10 bases and J by 4 bases, with 16 bases left in between. DNA of the CDR3: TGTGCCACCCAAGACAGGAGTGGCACTGAAGCTTTCTTT. Protein sequence: CATQDRSGTEAFF. The full variable domain, its missing parts supplied by reference TRBV2 and TRBJ1-1, is EPEVTQTPSHQVTQMGQEVILRCVPISNHLYFYWYRQILGQKVEFLVSFYNNEISEKSEIFDDQFSVERPDGSNFTLKIRSTKLEDSAMYFCATQDRSGTEAFFGQGTRLTVV.